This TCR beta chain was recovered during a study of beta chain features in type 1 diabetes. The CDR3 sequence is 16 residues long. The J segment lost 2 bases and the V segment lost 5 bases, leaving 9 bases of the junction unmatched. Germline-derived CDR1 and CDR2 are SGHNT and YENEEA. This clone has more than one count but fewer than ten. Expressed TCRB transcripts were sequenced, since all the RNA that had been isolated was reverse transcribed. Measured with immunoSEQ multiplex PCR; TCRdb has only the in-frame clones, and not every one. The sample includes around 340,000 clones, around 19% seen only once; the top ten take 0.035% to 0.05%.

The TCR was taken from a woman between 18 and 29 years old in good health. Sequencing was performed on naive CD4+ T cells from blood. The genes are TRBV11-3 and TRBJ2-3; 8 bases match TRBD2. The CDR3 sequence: CASSPGLAFSTDTQYF. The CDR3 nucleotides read TGTGCCAGCAGCCCAGGACTAGCTTTCTCCACAGATACGCAGTATTTT.